Sequencing of this T cell receptor beta chain was carried out in a study of cytomegalovirus exposure and HLA in healthy donors. The germline V gene has CDR1 SGHRS and CDR2 YFSETQ. V dropped 5 bases and J dropped 0 bases, with 9 bases sitting between them. This CDR3 region has 14 residues. The study ran its PCR with 60 Vbeta and 13 Jbeta primers. Profiling relied on immunoSEQ multiplex PCR, and the TCRdb table lists in-frame clones only, not all of them. The sample records under 200,000 clones, over 75% being singletons. Sequences were obtained from PBMCs. The clonotype comes from a woman in her forties or fifties in good health and CMV-seronegative. The chain joins TRBV5-1 to TRBJ1-3; D gene uncertain. The CDR3 spells CASRSTDSGNTIYF. In nucleotides, the CDR3 is TGCGCCAGCAGGTCGACTGACTCTGGAAACACCATATATTTT.